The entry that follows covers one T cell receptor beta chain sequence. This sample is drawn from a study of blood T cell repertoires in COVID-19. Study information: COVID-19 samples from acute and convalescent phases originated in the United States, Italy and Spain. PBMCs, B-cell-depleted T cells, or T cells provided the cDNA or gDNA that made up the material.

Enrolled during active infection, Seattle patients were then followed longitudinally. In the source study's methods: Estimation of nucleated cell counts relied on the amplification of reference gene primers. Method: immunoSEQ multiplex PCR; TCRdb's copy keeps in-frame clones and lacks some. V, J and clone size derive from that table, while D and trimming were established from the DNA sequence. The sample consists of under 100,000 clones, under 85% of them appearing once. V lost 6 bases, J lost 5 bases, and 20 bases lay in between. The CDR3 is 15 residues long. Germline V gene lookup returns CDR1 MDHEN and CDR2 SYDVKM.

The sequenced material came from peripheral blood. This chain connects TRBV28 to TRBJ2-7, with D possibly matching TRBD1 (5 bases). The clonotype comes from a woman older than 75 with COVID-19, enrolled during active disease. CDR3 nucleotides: TGTGCCAGCAGCCAGACGTTGCCAGGGAACCACGAGCAGTACTTC. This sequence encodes CASSQTLPGNHEQYF.